Listed below are T cell receptor beta chains from one sample, sequenced in a study of T-cell reconstitution after alpha-beta-depleted transplantation in children. MiXCR, run by TCRdb on the PCR reads, gives a single entry per CDR3 protein. The repertoire holds 250,000 to 300,000 distinct CDR3 sequences, with approximately 7.3% as singletons. Sequencing used peripheral blood, obtained 360 days after TCRalphabeta/CD19-depleted stem cell transplant. The receptors stem from a female patient aged 2-15 years who had a stem cell transplant for Fanconi anemia, so the T cells may come from the graft donor. CDR3s include the opening cysteine and the closing phenylalanine or tryptophan. D genes are given only for firm matches. Clone size appears in some rows only: once, few, many, or a class for an expanded clone.

v_gene,abundance,d_gene,j_gene,CDR3nt,CDR3aa
TRBV28,NA,NA,TRBJ2-1,TGTGCCAGCAGTTTAGGGCTCCGCAATGAGCAGTTCTTC,CASSLGLRNEQFF
TRBV7-8,many,NA,TRBJ2-5,TGTGCCAGCAGCTTACTTCCACGGGCGGGTCAGCAGGTGACCCAGTACTTC,CASSLLPRAGQQVTQYF
TRBV12-3/TRBV12-4,many,TRBD1,TRBJ1-2,TGTGCCAGCAGTAGAAGCTTGGGACAGACAGTCTATGGCTACACCTTC,CASSRSLGQTVYGYTF
TRBV20-1,NA,NA,TRBJ1-4,TGCAGTGCTAGAGTCGGGCCCGAAAAACTGTTTTTT,CSARVGPEKLFF
TRBV28,NA,TRBD1,TRBJ2-7,TGTGCCAGCAGCTTACAGGGGGCGAACACCTACGAGCAGTACTTC,CASSLQGANTYEQYF
TRBV5-6,few,TRBD1,TRBJ2-1,TGTGCCAGCAGCTTGGAACAGGGGGCTGTCTACAATGAGCAGTTCTTC,CASSLEQGAVYNEQFF
TRBV6-2/TRBV6-3,few,TRBD2,TRBJ2-7,TGTGCCAGCAGAACCAGACTAGCGGGGAACGAGCAGTACTTC,CASRTRLAGNEQYF
TRBV4-3,few,TRBD1,TRBJ1-3,TGCGCCAGCAGCCAAGAGACAGGGTACCCTCCCGGAAACACCATATATTTT,CASSQETGYPPGNTIYF
TRBV11-2,few,NA,TRBJ2-2,TGTGCCAGCAGCTTAGAGTCAGGAATCCCCCTTAACACCGGGGAGCTGTTTTTT,CASSLESGIPLNTGELFF
TRBV11-2,NA,NA,TRBJ1-3,TGTGCCAGCAGCTTATGGACTGACTTCATATATTTT,CASSLWTDFIYF
TRBV15,many,NA,TRBJ2-3,TGTGCCACCAGCAGAGATGGGGGGTATGGTGGCACAGATACGCAGTATTTT,CATSRDGGYGGTDTQYF
TRBV5-1,many,NA,TRBJ2-1,TGCGCCAGCAGCTTACCCGGGACTGCTTACAATGAGCAGTTCTTC,CASSLPGTAYNEQFF
TRBV10-3,few,NA,TRBJ2-7,TGTGCCATCAGTGTCACGGCGGGCTACGAGCAGTACTTC,CAISVTAGYEQYF
TRBV9,few,NA,TRBJ2-2,TGTGCCAGCAGCGTAAAGGTTTTTGGGGACACCGGGGAGCTGTTTTTT,CASSVKVFGDTGELFF
TRBV6-1,few,NA,TRBJ1-2,TGTGCCAGCAGATCCACCTGGGACCACTTATATGGCTACACCTTC,CASRSTWDHLYGYTF
TRBV12-3/TRBV12-4,many,NA,TRBJ2-2,TGTGCCAGCAGTTCAGGAGGGGTAGGGGAGCTGTTTTTT,CASSSGGVGELFF
TRBV4-2,NA,NA,TRBJ1-1,TGTGCCAGCAGCCAAGAAAGGAGGGTCGGCGCTGAAGCTTTCTTT,CASSQERRVGAEAFF
TRBV15,many,NA,TRBJ1-1,TGTGCCACCAGCAGAGGGAATAGGAACACTGAAGCTTTCTTT,CATSRGNRNTEAFF
TRBV29-1,many,NA,TRBJ2-5,TGCAGCGTTGAGGTCAGGGTGACGGAGACCCAGTACTTC,CSVEVRVTETQYF
TRBV9,many,TRBD2,TRBJ2-2,TGTGCCAGCAGCCATCCGGGGGAGGGTGACACCGGGGAGCTGTTTTTT,CASSHPGEGDTGELFF
TRBV27,NA,TRBD2,TRBJ2-3,TGTGCCAGCATTGGATATCGTGGAGCCTCGACTAGCGGAAACACAGATACGCAGTATTTT,CASIGYRGASTSGNTDTQYF
TRBV29-1,many,NA,TRBJ1-1,TGCAGCGTTGCCAGTATGAACACTGAAGCTTTCTTT,CSVASMNTEAFF
TRBV5-1,many,NA,TRBJ1-1,TGCGCCAGCAGCGGTGGACCTGATAACACTGAAGCTTTCTTT,CASSGGPDNTEAFF
TRBV6-2/TRBV6-3,many,NA,TRBJ2-3,TGTGCCAGCAGTTACTGGGGAGATACGCAGTATTTT,CASSYWGDTQYF
TRBV15,many,NA,TRBJ1-3,TGTGCCACCAGCAGAGATAGCCACTGGAGCTCTGGAAACACCATATATTTT,CATSRDSHWSSGNTIYF
TRBV7-9,many,NA,TRBJ1-1,TGTGCCAGCAGCTTAGAAGACAGGAACACTGAAGCTTTCTTT,CASSLEDRNTEAFF
TRBV20-1,many,NA,TRBJ2-5,TGCAGCCAATCGATAGGGCAAGAGACCCAGTACTTC,CSQSIGQETQYF
TRBV11-2,many,NA,TRBJ2-5,TGTGCCAGCAGCTCCTTACAGGAGACCCAGTACTTC,CASSSLQETQYF
TRBV28,many,NA,TRBJ2-3,TGTGCCAGCATGTACGACAGGACAGACGATACGCAGTATTTT,CASMYDRTDDTQYF
TRBV20-1,many,TRBD1,TRBJ1-6,TGCAGGACAGGGACTAATTCACCCCTCCACTTT,CRTGTNSPLHF
TRBV6-5,many,NA,TRBJ2-1,TGTGCCAGCAGTTCCAACTACTACAATGAGCAGTTCTTC,CASSSNYYNEQFF
TRBV20-1,many,NA,TRBJ2-7,TGCAGTGCTAGATCCCGGGACTCGTACTACGAGCAGTACTTC,CSARSRDSYYEQYF
TRBV29-1,NA,NA,TRBJ2-3,TGCAGCGTCAGTAACTACAGGGGCACAGATACGCAGTATTTT,CSVSNYRGTDTQYF
TRBV7-9,NA,TRBD1,TRBJ2-3,TGTGCCAGCAGCTCGGACAGGGGGCCAGATACGCAGTATTTT,CASSSDRGPDTQYF
TRBV18,NA,NA,TRBJ2-3,TGTGCCAGCTCACTATTACTAGGTTCCGGCGATACGCAGTATTTT,CASSLLLGSGDTQYF
TRBV2,few,NA,TRBJ2-7,TGTGCCAGCAGTGGAGGGGGTGGGTCCTACGAGCAGTACTTC,CASSGGGGSYEQYF
TRBV11-3,few,NA,TRBJ2-7,TGTGCCAGCAGCTTATCTCAAGCATTCTCCTACGAGCAGTACTTC,CASSLSQAFSYEQYF
TRBV14,few,NA,TRBJ1-2,TGTGCCAGCAGCCAAGATCTCCTTGGACAGCACTATGGCTACACCTTC,CASSQDLLGQHYGYTF
TRBV3-1,many,TRBD1,TRBJ2-4,TGTGCCAGCAGCCAAGAAGGAACAGGGGACATTCAGTACTTC,CASSQEGTGDIQYF
TRBV10-3,few,TRBD2,TRBJ2-3,TGTGCCATCAGCGATACTAGCGGACCCTACACAGATACGCAGTATTTT,CAISDTSGPYTDTQYF